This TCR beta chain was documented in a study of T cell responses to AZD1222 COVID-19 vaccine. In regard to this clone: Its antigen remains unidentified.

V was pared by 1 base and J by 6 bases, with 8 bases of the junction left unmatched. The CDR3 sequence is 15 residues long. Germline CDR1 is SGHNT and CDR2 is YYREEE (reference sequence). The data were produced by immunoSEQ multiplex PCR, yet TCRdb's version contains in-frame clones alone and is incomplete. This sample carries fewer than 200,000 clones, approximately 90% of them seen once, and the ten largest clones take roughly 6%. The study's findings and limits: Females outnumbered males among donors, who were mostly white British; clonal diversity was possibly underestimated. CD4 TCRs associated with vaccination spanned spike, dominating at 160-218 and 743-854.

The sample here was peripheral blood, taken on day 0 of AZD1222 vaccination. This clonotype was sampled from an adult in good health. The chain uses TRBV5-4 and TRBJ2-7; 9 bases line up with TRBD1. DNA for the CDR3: TGTGCCAGCAGCTTGTCCGGGACAGGGATCAGCGAGCAGTACTTC. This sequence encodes CASSLSGTGISEQYF.